The sequence of this T cell receptor (beta chain) was determined in a study of cytomegalovirus exposure and HLA in healthy donors. The PCR employed 60 Vbeta primers together with 13 Jbeta primers. Clones were read by immunoSEQ multiplex PCR, and TCRdb kept only the in-frame ones, dropping some. Of 150,000 to 200,000 clones listed, 10% to 15% were seen once; the top ten hold about 8%. Whole-study results and caveats: Later genetic work tied a missense DCLRE1C variant to beta-chain V and J trimming.

A note on this clone: Its antigen is unidentified.

V shed 8 bases and J 4 bases; nucleotides not matched to a gene: 12. Germline lookup yields CDR1 MDHEN and CDR2 SYDVKM. This CDR3 has 16 amino acids. This rearrangement joins TRBV28 to TRBJ2-1; 9 nucleotides match TRBD1. Sample: PBMCs. This receptor was taken from a man aged 50-59 years in good health and CMV-seropositive. CDR3 nucleotides: TGTGCCAGCCCCCCGGAGGGACAGGGATCATACAATGAGCAGTTCTTC. This gives the protein CASPPEGQGSYNEQFF.